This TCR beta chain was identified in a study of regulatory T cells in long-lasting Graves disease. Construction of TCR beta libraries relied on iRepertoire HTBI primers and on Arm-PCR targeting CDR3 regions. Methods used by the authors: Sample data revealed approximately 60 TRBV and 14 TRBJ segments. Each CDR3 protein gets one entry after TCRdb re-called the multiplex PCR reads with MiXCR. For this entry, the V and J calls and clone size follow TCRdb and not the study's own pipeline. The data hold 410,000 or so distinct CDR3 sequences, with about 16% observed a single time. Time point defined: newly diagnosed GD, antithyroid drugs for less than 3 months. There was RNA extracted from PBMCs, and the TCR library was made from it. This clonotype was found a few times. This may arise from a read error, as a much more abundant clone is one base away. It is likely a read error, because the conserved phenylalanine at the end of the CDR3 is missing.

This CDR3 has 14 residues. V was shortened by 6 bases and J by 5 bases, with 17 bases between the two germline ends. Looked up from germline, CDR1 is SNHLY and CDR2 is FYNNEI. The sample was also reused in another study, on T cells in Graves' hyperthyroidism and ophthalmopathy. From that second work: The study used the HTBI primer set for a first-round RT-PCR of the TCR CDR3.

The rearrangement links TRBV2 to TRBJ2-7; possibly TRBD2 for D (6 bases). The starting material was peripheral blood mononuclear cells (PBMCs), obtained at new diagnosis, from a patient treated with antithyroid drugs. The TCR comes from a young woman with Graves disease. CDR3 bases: TGTGCCAGCAGCTGGGCGGAGGGGTCCCACGAGCAGTACCTC. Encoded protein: CASSWAEGSHEQYL.